The clone carrying this T cell receptor beta chain occurred a few times. This sample is part of a study of T-cell memory formation after mild COVID-19. TCRdb re-called the 5' RACE reads through MiXCR, storing one row per CDR3 protein. The profile shows more than 350,000 distinct CDR3 sequences, under 25% of them singletons. Germline lookup yields CDR1 SGHVS and CDR2 FQNEAQ. The V segment lost 5 bases and the J segment 7 bases; nucleotides outside the gene matches: 3. CDR3 length equals 13 residues. The specimen was PBMCs or a T cell subset sorted from them (not recorded which). The chain employs TRBV7-8 and TRBJ2-1; 9 bases match TRBD2. The sequence derives from an adult woman who had mild COVID-19 (a few samples of this study predate the infection). Cell type and time point are not known. The CDR3 bases are TGTGCCAGCAGCGTAGGACTAGCGAATGAGCAGTTCTTC. Its protein is CASSVGLANEQFF.